The subject of this entry is one T cell receptor beta chain. Its recognized antigen is unknown. The input lacks base qualities; no much larger clone sits a single base away. This entry is derived from a study of CD8 T cells in Susac syndrome (dated by TCRdb to between 2018 and 2021). Broadly, across the study: Among the sequenced Susac syndrome patients, about six had clinically active disease and roughly 8 were in clinical remission. At blood withdrawal, Susac syndrome patients were therapy-naive, treated with corticosteroids (with IVIg additionally given to some), or treated with IVIg alone. The study used repertoire sequencing to test whether antigen drove CD8+ T cell activation and differentiation in Susac syndrome. CD8+ T cell repertoire clonality was compared between around eleven healthy donors, approximately 14 Susac syndrome patients and about 15 multiple sclerosis patients. Study-wide findings and limitations: Clonal expansion was observed in Susac syndrome CD8+ repertoires, with the highest expansion in CD8+ TEMRA cells and greater expansion in clinically active than in remitting patients. In the total CD8+ and CD8+ TEMRA repertoires, 15 to 20 and five Susac-specific public clones, respectively, were identified. The number of individuals in the TCR sequencing and HLA analysis was acknowledged as relatively small.

The cysteine opens and the phenylalanine closes a CDR3 of 14 amino acids. Only CDR3 DNA is held: 42 bases, read in frame from base 1. CDR1 and CDR2, per the germline V gene (reference sequence), are LNHDA and SQIVND. V sheds 3 bases and J sheds 6 bases, leaving 12 bases between their ends. Peripheral blood CD8+ and CD4+ T cells from healthy donors, Susac syndrome patients and multiple sclerosis patients were profiled by high-throughput TCR beta sequencing. The Susac syndrome patients fulfilled recently defined diagnostic criteria for either definite or probable disease. CD8+ TEMRA cells were enriched by FACS, while bulk CD8+ and CD4+ T cells were purified by magnetic negative isolation. Blood was collected in EDTA tubes and processed within 24 hours, with PBMCs isolated through density gradient centrifugation. PBMCs intended for TCR sequencing were frozen in liquid nitrogen and were later thawed in a 37 degrees C water bath. Purity of sorted or isolated CD4+, CD8+ and CD8+ TEMRA cells was at least 90%.

RNA was extracted with the RNeasy kit and about 0.45 to 1 ug was reverse transcribed using random hexamers. TCR beta CDR3 regions were amplified with the immunoSEQ multiplex PCR assay covering 54 Vbeta and 13 Jbeta segments. PCR amplification bias was corrected by using a synthetic template baseline for primer optimization and computational correction. The authors processed their data as follows. Reads were annotated to V, D and J genes per IMGT and analyzed with immunoSEQ Analyzer, keeping only productive sequences. Clonality was calculated as one minus the Shannon entropy normalized by log2 of the number of productive unique sequences. Public and private clones were assessed among the 100 most prevalent clones of each patient and control. Susac-specific clones were defined as absent from healthy and MS cohorts, over a thousand published viral clones and other ImmuneACCESS disease sequences. In TCRdb, the public reads were trimmed at Q25 with fastp and aligned with MiXCR, with productive beta chains retained. Entries are consolidated by CDR3 protein sequence, retaining the most common genes and DNA. For this entry, the V and J calls and clone size follow TCRdb and not the study's own pipeline. For this sample the table gives 65,000 to 100,000 distinct CDR3 sequences, of which approximately 96% were detected only once. Clones ranked in the top ten supply about 0.41% of the sample.

This TCR came from a human donor with Susac syndrome. The sample was CD8+ T cells from PBMCs. The sequence is built from TRBV19 and TRBJ2-1, with no confidently assigned D gene. The CDR3 region: CASSIPEGINEQFF. The sequenced DNA: TGTGCCAGTAGTATCCCTGAAGGCATCAATGAGCAGTTCTTC.